Given below is one T cell receptor beta chain in context. Its target is not known. The data belong to a study of OX40 agonist ivuxolimab in advanced cancers. In the study overall: It was ivuxolimab, an agonistic anti-OX40 (CD134) antibody, that patients were treated with. Males comprised 82.7% of the group, whose mean age was about 62 years (range roughly 20 to 85). Study outcomes and limitations: Researchers did not establish what antigens the expanded peripheral T cells target. Mean expanded clone counts were higher in CD8+ than CD4+ T cells.

The germline gives CDR1 MNHNY, CDR2 SVGAGI (reference sequence). Trimming cost V 0 bases and J 4 bases, with 15 bases left between them. The CDR3 is 16 residues long. Generated by immunoSEQ multiplex PCR, the TCRdb table keeps only in-frame clones and is missing some. This table has 70,000 to 95,000 clones, around 84% appearing once. The specimen was CD4+ or CD8+ T cells sorted from blood, collected in a trial of the OX40 agonist ivuxolimab. The TCR originated in an adult with an advanced solid tumor such as melanoma, head and neck, liver or kidney cancer. The rearrangement uses TRBV6-6 and TRBJ1-1, with D tentatively TRBD1 (5 bases). CDR3 protein: CASSYSGLGRGTEAFF. The CDR3 nucleotides are TGTGCCAGCAGTTACTCGGGGTTGGGACGGGGCACTGAAGCTTTCTTT.